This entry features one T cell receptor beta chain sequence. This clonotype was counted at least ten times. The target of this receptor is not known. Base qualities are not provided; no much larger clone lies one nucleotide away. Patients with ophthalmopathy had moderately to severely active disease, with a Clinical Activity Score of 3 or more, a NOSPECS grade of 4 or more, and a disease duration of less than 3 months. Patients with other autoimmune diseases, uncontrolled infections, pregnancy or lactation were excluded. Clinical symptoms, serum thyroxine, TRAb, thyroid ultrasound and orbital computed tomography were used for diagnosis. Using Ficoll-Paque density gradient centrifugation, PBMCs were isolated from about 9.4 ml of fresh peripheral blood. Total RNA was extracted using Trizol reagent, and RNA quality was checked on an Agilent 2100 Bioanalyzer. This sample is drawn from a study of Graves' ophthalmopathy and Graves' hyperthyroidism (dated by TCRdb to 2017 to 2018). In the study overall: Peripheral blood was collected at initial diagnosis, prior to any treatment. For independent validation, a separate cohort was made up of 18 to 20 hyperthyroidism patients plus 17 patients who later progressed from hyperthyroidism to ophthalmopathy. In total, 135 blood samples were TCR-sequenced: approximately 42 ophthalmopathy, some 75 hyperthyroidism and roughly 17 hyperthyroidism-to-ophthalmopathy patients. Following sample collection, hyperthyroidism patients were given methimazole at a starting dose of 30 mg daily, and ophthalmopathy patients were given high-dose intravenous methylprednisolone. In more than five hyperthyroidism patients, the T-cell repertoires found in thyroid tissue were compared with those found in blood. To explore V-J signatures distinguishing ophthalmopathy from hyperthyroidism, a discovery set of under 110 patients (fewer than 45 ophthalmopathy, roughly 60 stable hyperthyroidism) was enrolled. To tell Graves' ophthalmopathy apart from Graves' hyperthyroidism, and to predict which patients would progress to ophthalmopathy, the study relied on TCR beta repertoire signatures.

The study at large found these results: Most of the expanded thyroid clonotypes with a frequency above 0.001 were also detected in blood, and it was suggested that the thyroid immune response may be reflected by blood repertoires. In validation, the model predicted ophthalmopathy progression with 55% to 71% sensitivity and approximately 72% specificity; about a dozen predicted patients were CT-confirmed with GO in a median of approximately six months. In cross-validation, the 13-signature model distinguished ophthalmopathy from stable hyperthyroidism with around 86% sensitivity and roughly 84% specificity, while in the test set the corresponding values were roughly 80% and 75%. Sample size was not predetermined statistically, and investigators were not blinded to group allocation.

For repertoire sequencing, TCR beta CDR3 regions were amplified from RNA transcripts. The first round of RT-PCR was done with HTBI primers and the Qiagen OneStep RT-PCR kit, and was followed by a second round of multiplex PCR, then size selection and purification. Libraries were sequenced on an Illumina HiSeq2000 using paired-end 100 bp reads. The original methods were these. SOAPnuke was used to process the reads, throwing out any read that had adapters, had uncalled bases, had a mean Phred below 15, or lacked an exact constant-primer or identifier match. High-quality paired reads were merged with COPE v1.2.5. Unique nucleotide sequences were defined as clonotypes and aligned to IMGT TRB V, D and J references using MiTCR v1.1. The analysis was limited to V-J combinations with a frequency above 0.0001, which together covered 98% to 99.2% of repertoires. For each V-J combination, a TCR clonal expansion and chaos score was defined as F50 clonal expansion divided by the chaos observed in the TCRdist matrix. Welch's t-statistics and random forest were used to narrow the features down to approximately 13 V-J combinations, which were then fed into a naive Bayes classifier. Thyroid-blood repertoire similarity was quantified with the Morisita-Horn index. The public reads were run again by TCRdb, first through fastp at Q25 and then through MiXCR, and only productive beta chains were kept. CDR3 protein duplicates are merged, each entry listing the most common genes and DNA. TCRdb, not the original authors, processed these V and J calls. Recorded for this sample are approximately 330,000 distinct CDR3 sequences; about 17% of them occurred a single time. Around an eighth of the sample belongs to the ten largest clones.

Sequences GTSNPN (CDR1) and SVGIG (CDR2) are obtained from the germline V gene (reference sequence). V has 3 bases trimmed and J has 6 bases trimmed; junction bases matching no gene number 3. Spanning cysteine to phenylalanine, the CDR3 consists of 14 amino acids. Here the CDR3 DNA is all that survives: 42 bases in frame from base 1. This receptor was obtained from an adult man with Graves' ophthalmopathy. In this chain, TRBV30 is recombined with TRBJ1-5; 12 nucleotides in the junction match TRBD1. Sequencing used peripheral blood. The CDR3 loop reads CAWSPGQGAQPQHF. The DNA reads TGTGCCTGGAGCCCGGGACAGGGGGCTCAGCCCCAGCATTTT.